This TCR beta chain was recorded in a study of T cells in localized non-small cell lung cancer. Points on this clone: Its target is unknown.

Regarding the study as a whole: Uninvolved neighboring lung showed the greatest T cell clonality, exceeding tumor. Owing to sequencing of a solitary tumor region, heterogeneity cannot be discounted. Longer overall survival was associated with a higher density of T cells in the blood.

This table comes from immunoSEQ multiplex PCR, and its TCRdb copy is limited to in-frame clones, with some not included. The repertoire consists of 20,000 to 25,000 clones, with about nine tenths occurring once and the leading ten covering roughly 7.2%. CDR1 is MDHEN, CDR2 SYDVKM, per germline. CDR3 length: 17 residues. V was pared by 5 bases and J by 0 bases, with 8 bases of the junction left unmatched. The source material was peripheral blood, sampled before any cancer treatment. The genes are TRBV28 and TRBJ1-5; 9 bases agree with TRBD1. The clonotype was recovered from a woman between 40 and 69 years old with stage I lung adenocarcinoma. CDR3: CASSGGQGFISNQPQHF. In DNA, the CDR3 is TGTGCCAGCAGTGGCGGACAGGGGTTTATTAGCAATCAGCCCCAGCATTTT.